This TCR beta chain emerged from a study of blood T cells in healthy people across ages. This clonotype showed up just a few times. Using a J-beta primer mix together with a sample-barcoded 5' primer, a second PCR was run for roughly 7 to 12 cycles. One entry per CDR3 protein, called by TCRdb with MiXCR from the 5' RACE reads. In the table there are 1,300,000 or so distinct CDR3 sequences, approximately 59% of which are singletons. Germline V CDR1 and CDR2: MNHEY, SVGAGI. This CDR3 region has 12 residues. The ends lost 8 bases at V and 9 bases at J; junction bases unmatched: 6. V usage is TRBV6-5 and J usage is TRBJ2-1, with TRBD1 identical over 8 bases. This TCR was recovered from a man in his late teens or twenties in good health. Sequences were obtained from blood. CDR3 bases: TGTGCCAGCGACAGGGGAGACGGTGAGCAGTTCTTC. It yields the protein CASDRGDGEQFF.